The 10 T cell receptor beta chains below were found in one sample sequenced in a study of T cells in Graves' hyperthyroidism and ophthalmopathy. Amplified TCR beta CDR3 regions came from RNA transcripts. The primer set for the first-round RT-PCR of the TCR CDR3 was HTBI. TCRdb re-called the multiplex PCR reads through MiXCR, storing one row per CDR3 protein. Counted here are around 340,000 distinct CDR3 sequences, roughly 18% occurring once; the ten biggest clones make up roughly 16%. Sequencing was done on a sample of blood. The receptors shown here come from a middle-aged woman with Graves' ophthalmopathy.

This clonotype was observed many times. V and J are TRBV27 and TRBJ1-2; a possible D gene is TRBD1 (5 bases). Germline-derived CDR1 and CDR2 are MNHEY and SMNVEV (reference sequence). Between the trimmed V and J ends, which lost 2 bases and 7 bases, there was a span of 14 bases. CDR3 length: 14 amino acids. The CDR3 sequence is CASSLGVGGTGYTF. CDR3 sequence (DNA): TGTGCCAGCAGTTTAGGGGTTGGGGGTACTGGCTACACCTTC.

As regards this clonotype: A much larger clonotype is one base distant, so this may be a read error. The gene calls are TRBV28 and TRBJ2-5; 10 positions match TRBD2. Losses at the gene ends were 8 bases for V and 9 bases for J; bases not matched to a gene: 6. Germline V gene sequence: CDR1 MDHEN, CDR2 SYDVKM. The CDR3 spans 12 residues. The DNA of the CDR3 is TGTGCCAGCGGAAGCGGGAGGGAGGCCCAGTACTTC. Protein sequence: CASGSGREAQYF.

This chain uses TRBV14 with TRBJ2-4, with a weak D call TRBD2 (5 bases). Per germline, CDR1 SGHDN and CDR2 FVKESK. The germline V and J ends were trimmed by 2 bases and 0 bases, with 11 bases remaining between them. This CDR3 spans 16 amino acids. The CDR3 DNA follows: TGTGCCAGCAGCCAATGGGCGGGCTTAGCCAAAAACATTCAGTACTTC. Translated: CASSQWAGLAKNIQYF.

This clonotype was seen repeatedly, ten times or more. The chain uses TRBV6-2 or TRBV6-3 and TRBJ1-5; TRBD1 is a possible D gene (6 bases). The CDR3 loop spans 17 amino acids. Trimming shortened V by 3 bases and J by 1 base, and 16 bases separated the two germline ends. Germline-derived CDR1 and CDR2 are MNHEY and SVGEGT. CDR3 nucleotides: TGTGCCAGCAGTTATACCCTAAGGGGGATGAGCAATCAGCCCCAGCATTTT. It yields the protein CASSYTLRGMSNQPQHF.

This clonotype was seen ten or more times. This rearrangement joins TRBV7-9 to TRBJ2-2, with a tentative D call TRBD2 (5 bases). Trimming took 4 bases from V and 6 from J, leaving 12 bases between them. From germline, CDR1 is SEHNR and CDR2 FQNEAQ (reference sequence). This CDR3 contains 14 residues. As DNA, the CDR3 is TGTGCCAGCAGCTCTACGGTCGGGGCCGGGGAGCTGTTTTTT. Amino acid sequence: CASSSTVGAGELFF.

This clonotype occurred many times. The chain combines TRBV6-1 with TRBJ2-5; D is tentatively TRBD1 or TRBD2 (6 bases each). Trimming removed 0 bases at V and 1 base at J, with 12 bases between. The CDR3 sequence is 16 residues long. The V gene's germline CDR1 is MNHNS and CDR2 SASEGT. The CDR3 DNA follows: TGTGCCAGCAGTGAAGCCCTTCGGGGGCGCCAAGAGACCCAGTACTTC. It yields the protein CASSEALRGRQETQYF.

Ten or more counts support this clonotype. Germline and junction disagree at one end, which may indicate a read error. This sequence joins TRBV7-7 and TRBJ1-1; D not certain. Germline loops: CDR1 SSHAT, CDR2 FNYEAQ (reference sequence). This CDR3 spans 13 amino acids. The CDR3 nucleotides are TGTGCTAGCAGCTTAGCATGGAACACTGAAGCTTTCTTT. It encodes CASSLAWNTEAFF.

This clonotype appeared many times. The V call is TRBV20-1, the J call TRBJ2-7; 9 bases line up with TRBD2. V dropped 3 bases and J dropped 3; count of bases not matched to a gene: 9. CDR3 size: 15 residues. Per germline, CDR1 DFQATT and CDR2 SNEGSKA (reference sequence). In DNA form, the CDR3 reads TGCAGTGCTAGCGAAGGGGTGACTAGCGGCTACGAGCAGTACTTC. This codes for CSASEGVTSGYEQYF.

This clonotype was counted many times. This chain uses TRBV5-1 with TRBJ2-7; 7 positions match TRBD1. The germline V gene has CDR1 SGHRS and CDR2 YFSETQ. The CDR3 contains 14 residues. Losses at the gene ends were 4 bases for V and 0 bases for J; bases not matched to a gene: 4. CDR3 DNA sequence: TGCGCCAGCAGCCGAGGGGACAGCTCCTACGAGCAGTACTTC. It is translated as CASSRGDSSYEQYF.

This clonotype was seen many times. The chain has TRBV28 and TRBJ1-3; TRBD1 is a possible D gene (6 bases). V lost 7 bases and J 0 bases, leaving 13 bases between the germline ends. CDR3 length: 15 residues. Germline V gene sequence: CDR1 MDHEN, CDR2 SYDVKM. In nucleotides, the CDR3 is TGTGCCAGCATAGGGACATTCAGCTCTGGAAACACCATATATTTT. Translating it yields CASIGTFSSGNTIYF.